This T cell receptor (beta chain) was captured by sequencing in a study of cytomegalovirus exposure and HLA in healthy donors. PCR involved 60 Vbeta and 13 Jbeta primers. Measured with immunoSEQ multiplex PCR; TCRdb has only the in-frame clones, and not every one. The data show fewer than 180,000 clones, with about 85% seen just once and about 3.7% held by the top ten. Healthy bone marrow donors made up the donors. The V end was cut by 0 bases, the J end by 1 base, with 9 bases between. This CDR3 has 15 amino acids. Germline assignment: CDR1 MNHEY and CDR2 SVGAGI. In the case of this clone: Its antigen is unidentified.

Overall study findings and caveats: A later analysis revealed that TCR association rates differed between HLA loci, peaking at DRB1 and bottoming out at HLA-C. In vitro assays verified that a few CMV-associated chains recognized CMV antigens specifically.

The TCR was taken from a human donor in good health. The sequencing sample was made of PBMCs. The chain joins TRBV6-5 to TRBJ2-5; D gene ambiguous. CDR3 residues: CASSYSRLLQETQYF. The CDR3 nucleotides are TGTGCCAGCAGTTACTCGAGACTCCTCCAAGAGACCCAGTACTTC.